The 24 T cell receptor beta chains below all came from one sample that was sequenced in a study of CD8 T cells in ankylosing spondylitis. TCRdb reanalysed the 5' RACE reads using MiXCR and keeps one entry per CDR3 protein. Altogether some 130,000 distinct CDR3 sequences are present, roughly 15% being singletons, with the ten largest covering about 2.7%. The sequencing input was blood, either unsorted or a sorted T cell fraction (not recorded which). The receptors were sampled from a female donor with ankylosing spondylitis or in good health (not recorded which).

With respect to this clonotype: Being one base from a much bigger clone, this may be a read error. The chain is built from TRBV6-5 and TRBJ2-3, with D maybe TRBD2 (6 bases). Germline CDR1 MNHEY, CDR2 SVGAGI. This CDR3 has 15 residues. Here the CDR3 DNA reads TGTGCCTGCAGTTTCGGTGCGCGGGGTACAGATACGCAGTATTTT. Residues: CACSFGARGTDTQYF.

This clonotype was seen many times. This chain uses TRBV6-2 or TRBV6-3 with TRBJ2-7; 10 bases fit TRBD2. The V segment lost 0 bases and the J segment 3 bases; nucleotides outside the gene matches: 14. The CDR3 has 19 amino acids. Per germline, CDR1 MNHEY and CDR2 SVGEGT. CDR3 sequence reads: CASSYSMDSPTSGYYEQYF. For the CDR3, the DNA is TGTGCCAGCAGTTACTCGATGGATAGCCCGACTAGCGGGTACTACGAGCAGTACTTC.

Ten or more counts support this clonotype. The chain has TRBV5-1 and TRBJ1-6; 7 bases are shared with TRBD1. The CDR3 extends over 15 amino acids. After removal of 0 bases from V and 12 bases from J, the junction contained 9 bases not matched to a gene. CDR1 is SGHRS and CDR2 is YFSETQ in the germline V gene. The CDR3 DNA reads as TGCGCCAGCAGCTTGGATGGGACAGCCACAGGACCCCTCCACTTT. As protein: CASSLDGTATGPLHF.

The V and J genes are TRBV20-1 and TRBJ1-1; a possible D gene is TRBD1 (5 bases). V lost 7 bases, J lost 1 base, and 13 bases lay in between. This CDR3 is 13 amino acids long. Germline loops: CDR1 DFQATT, CDR2 SNEGSKA (reference sequence). The CDR3 loop reads CSGIRGPNTEAFF. DNA of the CDR3: TGCAGTGGAATCCGGGGCCCGAACACTGAAGCTTTCTTT.

The V call is TRBV20-1, the J call TRBJ2-5, with 9 bases aligning to TRBD2. Germline CDR1 DFQATT, CDR2 SNEGSKA (reference sequence). The V gene end was trimmed by 4 bases and the J gene end by 4 bases; junction bases not matched to a gene: 4. The CDR3 has 13 amino acids. This CDR3 is CSAKTGLAETQYF. CDR3 coding DNA: TGCAGTGCTAAAACGGGACTAGCAGAGACCCAGTACTTC.

This clonotype was seen more than once but under ten times. This sequence joins TRBV5-1 and TRBJ2-5; weak D call: TRBD2 (6 bases). CDR3 length: 13 residues. Germline CDR1 reads SGHRS; CDR2 reads YFSETQ. Trimming took off 7 bases at V and 2 bases at J, with 12 bases between the two ends. The CDR3 region has the DNA TGCGCCAGCGGGACTGGCGGTCAAGAGACCCAGTACTTC. It yields the protein CASGTGGQETQYF. The complete variable domain, with remaining parts taken from reference TRBV5-1 and TRBJ2-5, reads KAGVTQTPRYLIKTRGQQVTLSCSPISGHRSVSWYQQTPGQGLQFLFEYFSETQRNKGNFPGRFSGRQFSNSRSEMNVSTLELGDSALYLCASGTGGQETQYFGPGTRLLVL.

A remark on this clonotype: Given a much more abundant clone one base away, this may be a read error. This chain connects TRBV20-1 to TRBJ2-3; D call uncertain. Germline-derived CDR1 and CDR2 are DFQATT and SNEGSKA (reference sequence). The CDR3 has 11 amino acids. CDR3 nucleotides: TGCAGTCCTAGTAACGTGGACACGCAGTATTTT. As protein: CSPSNVDTQYF.

This clonotype was found a few times. The V call is TRBV7-2, the J call TRBJ2-1, with D unresolved. CDR1 is SGHTA and CDR2 is FQGNSA in the germline V gene. The CDR3 has 11 residues. Trimming removed 7 bases at V and 6 bases at J, with 7 bases between. The CDR3 region has the DNA TGTGCCAGCAACCTCCGCAATGAGCAGTTCTTC. As protein: CASNLRNEQFF.

The rearrangement joins TRBV6-2 or TRBV6-3 to TRBJ2-1; D may be TRBD1 (6 bases). The CDR3 runs 15 residues. V lost 6 bases and J lost 1, with 13 bases in between. In germline, CDR1 is MNHEY, CDR2 SVGEGT. Here the CDR3 reads CASRDLDSSYNEQFF. DNA of the CDR3: TGTGCCAGCAGAGATTTGGACAGTTCCTACAATGAGCAGTTCTTC.

This clonotype was counted ten times or more. V is TRBV20-1 and J is TRBJ1-4; TRBD1 agrees at 8 bases. Germline CDR1 and CDR2: DFQATT and SNEGSKA (reference sequence). The V gene end was trimmed by 6 bases and the J gene end by 3 bases; junction bases not matched to a gene: 3. The CDR3 is 13 amino acids. The CDR3 DNA reads TGCAGTGCCCCGACAGGGGCTAATGAAAAACTGTTTTTT. Amino acid sequence: CSAPTGANEKLFF.

About this clonotype: Germline is not matched at one junction end, which may reflect a read error. The chain is built from TRBV4-1 and TRBJ2-2; possibly TRBD1 for D (6 bases). From germline, CDR1 is MGHRA and CDR2 YSYEKL. The CDR3 has 15 amino acids. The CDR3 spells CANSQRDTSTGELFF. The CDR3 nucleotides read TGCGCCAACAGCCAGAGGGACACCAGCACCGGGGAGCTGTTTTTT.

The gene calls are TRBV7-9 and TRBJ1-3; 10 bases line up with TRBD1. Germline V lookup: CDR1 SEHNR, CDR2 FQNEAQ (reference sequence). CDR3 size: 15 residues. The V gene end was trimmed by 6 bases and the J gene end by 2 bases; junction bases not matched to a gene: 4. This CDR3 reads CASSRQGAAGNTIYF. In DNA form, the CDR3 reads TGTGCCAGCAGTCGACAGGGGGCGGCTGGAAACACCATATATTTT.

This clonotype was picked up a small number of times. J is TRBJ2-1 and V is TRBV5-1; D ambiguous. CDR3 length: 13 residues. Germline CDR1 SGHRS, CDR2 YFSETQ. Trimming removed 0 bases from V and 11 bases from J, with 12 bases in between. CDR3 sequence: CASSLVVKVKQFF. The CDR3 region has the DNA TGCGCCAGCAGCTTGGTTGTGAAGGTAAAGCAGTTCTTC.

This clonotype was detected many times. The chain joins TRBV10-3 to TRBJ2-3, with D perhaps being TRBD1 or TRBD2 (5 bases each). V was trimmed by 2 bases and J by 9 bases, leaving 9 bases between them. The CDR3 consists of 12 residues. Germline V gene sequence: CDR1 ENHRY, CDR2 SYGVKD. The CDR3 region has the DNA TGTGCCATCAGTGAGGGGGCGGGCACGCAGTATTTT. It translates to CAISEGAGTQYF.

This clonotype was seen ten or more times. V usage is TRBV5-1 and J usage is TRBJ2-2, with unresolved D. The germline CDR1 and CDR2 sequences are SGHRS and YFSETQ. V was shortened by 0 bases and J by 6 bases, with 6 bases between the two germline ends. This CDR3 is built from 13 residues. The CDR3 sequence is CASSLEYPGELFF. The CDR3 DNA reads TGCGCCAGCAGCTTGGAGTACCCCGGGGAGCTGTTTTTT.

This clonotype showed up many times. This rearrangement joins TRBV7-2 to TRBJ1-1, with 7 positions matching TRBD1. The junction had 12 bases not matched to a gene; V was cut back by 6 bases and J by 5 bases. Germline assignment: CDR1 SGHTA and CDR2 FQGNSA. The CDR3 is 15 residues long. DNA of the CDR3: TGTGCCAGCAGGCCTGACAGGGTAATGTGGACTGAAGCTTTCTTT. Translating gives CASRPDRVMWTEAFF.

This clonotype was recorded many times. The J gene is TRBJ2-2, the V gene TRBV20-1; a possible D gene is TRBD2 (7 bases). The germline gives CDR1 DFQATT, CDR2 SNEGSKA (reference sequence). The CDR3 sequence is 15 residues long. V lost 4 bases and J 4 bases, leaving 16 bases between the germline ends. The CDR3 DNA follows: TGCAGTGCTAAAGGGGGGGGGCGAGGCACCGGGGAGCTGTTTTTT. Translating it yields CSAKGGGRGTGELFF.

The chain recombines TRBV9 with TRBJ2-7, with 8 bases that match TRBD2. The germline V gene has CDR1 SGDLS and CDR2 YYNGEE. The junction had 6 bases not matched to a gene; V was cut back by 0 bases and J by 4 bases. CDR3 length: 15 residues. The CDR3 DNA sequence: TGTGCCAGCAGCGTAGCCAGCGGGGGACCTTACGAGCAGTACTTC. Translating gives CASSVASGGPYEQYF. The whole variable domain, remainder taken from reference TRBV9 and TRBJ2-7, is DSGVTQTPKHLITATGQRVTLRCSPRSGDLSVYWYQQSLDQGLQFLIQYYNGEERAKGNILERFSAQQFPDLHSELNLSSLELGDSALYFCASSVASGGPYEQYFGPGTRLTVT.

This chain uses TRBV10-2 with TRBJ2-7; no clear D. Deletions cut 3 bases from V and 2 bases from J, with 8 bases between. CDR3 length equals 13 residues. CDR1 and CDR2 (germline): WSHSY, SAAADI. The CDR3 DNA sequence: TGCGCCAGCAGTGACGCACCCGCCTACGAGCAGTACTTC. Amino acids: CASSDAPAYEQYF.

A few counts support this clonotype. The chain joins TRBV7-9 to TRBJ2-1; 14 nucleotides align to TRBD2. The germline V gene encodes CDR1 SEHNR and CDR2 FQNEAQ (reference sequence). The V gene end was trimmed by 5 bases and the J gene end by 7 bases; junction bases not matched to a gene: 7. The CDR3 covers 16 residues. The DNA of the CDR3 is TGTGCCAGCAGCAGTGGGACTAGCGGGAGTTGGAATGAGCAGTTCTTC. Translating it yields CASSSGTSGSWNEQFF.

The sample holds many counts of this clonotype. The chain uses TRBV29-1 and TRBJ2-3, with D possibly matching TRBD1 (6 bases). CDR3 length: 14 residues. The germline CDR1 and CDR2 sequences are SQVTM and ANQGSEA. The V gene lost 8 bases and the J gene lost 4 bases, with 19 bases spanning the gap. DNA of the CDR3: TGCAGCAAAAGCCAGGGGTATGGTGCAGATACGCAGTATTTT. Amino acids: CSKSQGYGADTQYF.

V is TRBV10-3 and J is TRBJ2-7, with D tentatively TRBD2 (6 bases). Germline V gives CDR1 ENHRY, CDR2 SYGVKD. V shed 3 bases and J shed 3 bases, with 15 bases lying between them. There are 15 residues in the CDR3. The CDR3 spells CAISDQRRGGYEQYF. The CDR3 DNA is TGTGCCATCAGTGACCAACGAAGGGGAGGCTACGAGCAGTACTTC.

This clonotype was counted a few times. The chain links TRBV10-3 to TRBJ2-3, with a tentative D call TRBD1 (5 bases). Germline lookup yields CDR1 ENHRY and CDR2 SYGVKD. The ends were cut back, 6 bases at V and 0 bases at J, with 10 bases in the middle. CDR3 length equals 14 residues. This CDR3 reads CAIRRTSSTDTQYF. CDR3 nucleotide sequence: TGTGCCATCAGGAGGACATCTAGCACAGATACGCAGTATTTT.

CDR3 protein: CASSPESSNQPQHF. DNA of the CDR3: TGTGCCAGCTCACCGGAAAGCTCCAATCAGCCCCAGCATTTT. J is TRBJ1-5 and V is TRBV18; D is uncertain. The length of the CDR3 is 14 residues. Per germline, CDR1 KGHSH and CDR2 LQKENI. Trimming took 3 bases from V and 3 from J, leaving 9 bases between them. Complete variable domain (other parts from reference TRBV18 and TRBJ1-5): NAGVMQNPRHLVRRRGQEARLRCSPMKGHSHVYWYRQLPEEGLKFMVYLQKENIIDESGMPKERFSAEFPKEGPSILRIQQVVRGDSAAYFCASSPESSNQPQHFGDGTRLSIL.